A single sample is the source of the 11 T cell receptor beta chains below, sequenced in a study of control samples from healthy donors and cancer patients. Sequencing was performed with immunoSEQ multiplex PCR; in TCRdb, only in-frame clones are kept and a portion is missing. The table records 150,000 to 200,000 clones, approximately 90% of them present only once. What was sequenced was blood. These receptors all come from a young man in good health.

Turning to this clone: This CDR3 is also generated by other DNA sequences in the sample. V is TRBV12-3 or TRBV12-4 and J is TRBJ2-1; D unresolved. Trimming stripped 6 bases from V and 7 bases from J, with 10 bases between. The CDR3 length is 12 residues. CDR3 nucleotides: TGTGCCAGCAGCCCCCAAGGTAATGAGCAGTTCTTC. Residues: CASSPQGNEQFF.

CDR3 residues: CASSLRNGGAADEQFF. CDR3 DNA: TGTGCCAGCAGCTTAAGAAACGGGGGGGCCGCGGATGAGCAGTTCTTC. V gene TRBV11-2 combines with J gene TRBJ2-1; 8 bases match TRBD2. Germline V lookup: CDR1 SGHAT, CDR2 FQNNGV. V trimming: 2 bases; J trimming: 8 bases; junction bases outside the gene matches: 11. CDR3 size: 16 residues.

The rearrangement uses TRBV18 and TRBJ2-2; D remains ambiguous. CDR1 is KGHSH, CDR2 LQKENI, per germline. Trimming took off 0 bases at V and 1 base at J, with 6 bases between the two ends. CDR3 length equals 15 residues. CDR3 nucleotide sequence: TGTGCCAGCTCACCACCAATGGGGAACACCGGGGAGCTGTTTTTT. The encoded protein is CASSPPMGNTGELFF. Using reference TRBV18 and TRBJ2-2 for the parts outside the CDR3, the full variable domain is NAGVMQNPRHLVRRRGQEARLRCSPMKGHSHVYWYRQLPEEGLKFMVYLQKENIIDESGMPKERFSAEFPKEGPSILRIQQVVRGDSAAYFCASSPPMGNTGELFFGEGSRLTVL.

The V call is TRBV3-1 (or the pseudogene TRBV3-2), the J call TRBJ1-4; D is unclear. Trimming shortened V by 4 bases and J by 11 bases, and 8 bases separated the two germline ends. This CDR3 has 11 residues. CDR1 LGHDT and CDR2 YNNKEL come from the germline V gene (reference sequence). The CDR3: CASSRTGKLFF. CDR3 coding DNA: TGTGCCAGCAGCCGAACGGGGAAACTGTTTTTT.

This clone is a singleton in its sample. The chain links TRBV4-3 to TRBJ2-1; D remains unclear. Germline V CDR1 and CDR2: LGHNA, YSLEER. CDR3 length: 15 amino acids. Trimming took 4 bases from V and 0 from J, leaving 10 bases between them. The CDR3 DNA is TGCGCCAGCAGCCCCCAAGGTAGCTCCTACAATGAGCAGTTCTTC. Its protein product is CASSPQGSSYNEQFF.

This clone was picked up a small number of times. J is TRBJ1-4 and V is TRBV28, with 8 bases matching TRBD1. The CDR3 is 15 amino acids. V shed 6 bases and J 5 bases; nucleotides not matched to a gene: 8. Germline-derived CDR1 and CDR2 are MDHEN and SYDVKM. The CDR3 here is CASREGQANNEKLFF. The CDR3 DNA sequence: TGTGCCAGCAGGGAGGGACAGGCTAACAATGAAAAACTGTTTTTT.

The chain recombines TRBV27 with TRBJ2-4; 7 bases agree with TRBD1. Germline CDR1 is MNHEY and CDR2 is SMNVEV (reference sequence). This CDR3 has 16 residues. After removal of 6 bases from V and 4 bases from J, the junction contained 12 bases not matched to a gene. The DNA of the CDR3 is TGTGCCAGCAGCTCCCGGCACCGGGACAGAAAAAACATTCAGTACTTC. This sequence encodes CASSSRHRDRKNIQYF.

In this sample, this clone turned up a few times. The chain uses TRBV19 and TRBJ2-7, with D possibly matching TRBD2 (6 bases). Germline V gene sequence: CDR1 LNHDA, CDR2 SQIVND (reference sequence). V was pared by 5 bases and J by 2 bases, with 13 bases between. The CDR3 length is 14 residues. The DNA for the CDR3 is TGTGCCAGTAGTGGAGGGACGGATACCTACGAGCAGTACTTC. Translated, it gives CASSGGTDTYEQYF.

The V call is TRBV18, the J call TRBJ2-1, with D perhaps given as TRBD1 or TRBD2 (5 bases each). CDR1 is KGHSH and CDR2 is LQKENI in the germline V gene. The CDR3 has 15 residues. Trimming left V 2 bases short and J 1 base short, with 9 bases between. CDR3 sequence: CASSPRDLSYNEQFF. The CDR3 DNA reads TGTGCCAGCTCACCAAGGGACCTATCCTACAATGAGCAGTTCTTC.

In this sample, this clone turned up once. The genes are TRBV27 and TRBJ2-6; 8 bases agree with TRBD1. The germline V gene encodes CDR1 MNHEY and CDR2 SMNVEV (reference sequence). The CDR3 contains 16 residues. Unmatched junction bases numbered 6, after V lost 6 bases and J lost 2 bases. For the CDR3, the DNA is TGTGCCAGCAGCCGATCAGGGGGCGCTGGGGCCAACGTCCTGACTTTC. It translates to CASSRSGGAGANVLTF.

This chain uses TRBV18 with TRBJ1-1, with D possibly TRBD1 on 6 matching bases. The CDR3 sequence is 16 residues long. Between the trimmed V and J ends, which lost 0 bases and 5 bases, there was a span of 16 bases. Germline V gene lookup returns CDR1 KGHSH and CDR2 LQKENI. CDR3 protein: CASSPPRSGARTEAFF. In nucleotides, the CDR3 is TGTGCCAGCTCACCACCGAGATCAGGGGCGCGGACTGAAGCTTTCTTT. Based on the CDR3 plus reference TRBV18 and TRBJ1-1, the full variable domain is NAGVMQNPRHLVRRRGQEARLRCSPMKGHSHVYWYRQLPEEGLKFMVYLQKENIIDESGMPKERFSAEFPKEGPSILRIQQVVRGDSAAYFCASSPPRSGARTEAFFGQGTRLTVV.